The sequence of this T cell receptor beta chain was determined in a study of regulatory and conventional T cells in RAG deficiency. This clone was counted a few times. The sorted conventional CD4+ T cells were CD25-low and CD127-high, with genomic DNA sequenced. Clones were read by immunoSEQ multiplex PCR, and TCRdb kept only the in-frame ones, dropping some. Of 34,000 or so clones in the sample, roughly three quarters were seen once. V lost 2 bases and J 3 bases, leaving 11 bases between the germline ends. Germline lookup yields CDR1 SGHDN and CDR2 FVKESK. The CDR3 is 14 amino acids. The same data also contributed to another study, on regulatory T cells. From that second work: Primers: 52 TRBV forward and 13 TRBJ reverse.

J is TRBJ2-7 and V is TRBV14; D is unresolved. The material sequenced was CD4+ effector T cells sorted from blood. The receptor's source is a human donor in good health. Written as DNA, the CDR3 is TGTGCCAGCAGCCAACCGGGTAATTTCTACGAGCAGTACTTC. Its translation: CASSQPGNFYEQYF.